A single T cell receptor beta chain is shown here with its context. Antigen unknown. This sample is drawn from a study of T cell clonotyping in hematopoietic cell transplantation. The repertoire was sequenced with immunoSEQ multiplex PCR; TCRdb's copy has only in-frame clones and lacks some. The sample carries about 11,000 clones, approximately 89% recorded once. Study results and limitations: Graft donor and pretransplant recipient Inverse Simpson Index values predicted broader posttransplant TCR diversity.

The length of the CDR3 is 13 residues. V lost 2 bases and J lost 0, with 4 bases in between. Germline loops: CDR1 SGHAT, CDR2 FQNNGV. The sequence was obtained from a woman aged 45-65 years in good health. Some clones in this sample may be carry-over from other donors' samples. The chain combines TRBV11-2 with TRBJ1-1, with D hard to call. The sequenced material came from peripheral blood mononuclear cells. CDR3 residues: CASSLHLNTEAFF. For the CDR3, the DNA is TGTGCCAGCAGCTTACACTTGAACACTGAAGCTTTCTTT.